The entry that follows covers one T cell receptor beta chain sequence. Its ends do not fully match the called genes, so a read error is possible. The sample originates from a study of blood T cells in healthy people across ages. The germline CDR1 and CDR2 sequences are SGDLS and YYNGEE. The CDR3 sequence is 14 residues long. Donors were healthy Caucasian individuals from Russia aged roughly 6 to 90. A sample-barcoded 5' primer and a J-beta primer mix were used in a second PCR of about 7 to 12 cycles. TCRdb fed the 5' RACE reads into MiXCR, producing one record per CDR3 protein. The table has about 1 million distinct CDR3 sequences, around 43% seen once.

This TCR was recovered from an older woman in good health. The rearrangement uses TRBV9 and TRBJ2-1; the D gene could be TRBD1 or TRBD2 (5 bases each). Sequenced input: blood. The DNA for the CDR3 is TGTGCCAGCAGCCCGGGACCCCGGATATCGGAGCGGTTCTTC. The encoded protein is CASSPGPRISERFF.